The clone carrying this T cell receptor beta chain was observed a handful of times. Its antigen is not identified. Germline V gene sequence: CDR1 LGHNA, CDR2 YSLEER. This CDR3 contains 15 residues. The trim removed 4 bases at V and 7 bases at J, leaving 11 bases unmatched. This specimen belongs to a study of T cells after posttransplantation cyclophosphamide. Findings of the study overall: Donor CD8+ memory clones often dominated recipient blood repertoires at later times.

TCRdb's copy holds only in-frame clones and misses some; the assay was immunoSEQ multiplex PCR. The sample yields 50,000 to 65,000 clones, approximately 86% seen once. Sequences were obtained from PBMCs. The receptor comes from a man aged 25-45 years with a blood cancer, CMV-positive, and with a related stem cell donor. The chain combines TRBV4-3 with TRBJ2-7, with 9 bases identical to TRBD2. CDR3 sequence: CASSPVAGVAGEQYF. For the CDR3, the DNA is TGCGCCAGCAGCCCCGTAGCGGGAGTGGCGGGAGAGCAGTACTTC.